One sample yielded the 28 T cell receptor beta chains listed below, sequenced in a study of T cell responses to AZD1222 COVID-19 vaccine. Using immunoSEQ multiplex PCR, the repertoire was profiled, and TCRdb retains in-frame clones only, with some absent. Found here are some 130,000 clones, 85% to 95% of them singletons; the top ten hold 6.5% to 8.5%. The sample in question was peripheral blood, obtained 28 days after the second AZD1222 dose. The receptors come from an adult who received the AZD1222 COVID-19 vaccine.

The rearrangement links TRBV6-5 to TRBJ1-5; no definite D call. The CDR3 totals 14 residues. CDR1 and CDR2 from the germline V gene are MNHEY and SVGAGI. The ends were cut back, 6 bases at V and 2 bases at J, with 11 bases in the middle. The DNA for the CDR3 is TGTGCCAGCAGCCCCTTGCTCGGCAATCAGCCCCAGCATTTT. Translated: CASSPLLGNQPQHF.

The table lists this clone with a count of one. The chain has TRBV7-8 and TRBJ2-7; 8 positions agree with TRBD1. From germline, CDR1 is SGHVS and CDR2 FQNEAQ. V shed 5 bases and J 7 bases; nucleotides not matched to a gene: 13. CDR3 length: 15 residues. The CDR3 loop is CASSARQGPTLEQYF. The CDR3 bases are TGTGCCAGCAGCGCGAGACAGGGGCCTACCCTGGAGCAGTACTTC. Full variable domain (rest looked up from reference TRBV7-8 and TRBJ2-7): GAGVSQSPRYKVAKRGQDVALRCDPISGHVSLFWYQQALGQGPEFLTYFQNEAQLDKSGLPSDRFFAERPEGSVSTLKIQRTQQEDSAVYLCASSARQGPTLEQYFGPGTRLTVT.

The gene calls are TRBV11-3 and TRBJ1-2, with a possible D match to TRBD1 (6 bases). The germline gives CDR1 SGHNT, CDR2 YENEEA. The CDR3 totals 15 residues. V was pared by 5 bases and J by 4 bases, with 17 bases between. The CDR3 sequence is CASSAQNRASYGYTF. CDR3 nucleotides: TGTGCCAGCAGCGCACAAAACAGGGCCTCCTATGGCTACACCTTC.

The genes are TRBV7-2 and TRBJ1-3, with D unclear. V lost 3 bases to trimming and J lost 0 bases, with 9 bases between them. This CDR3 is 15 amino acids long. The germline V gene encodes CDR1 SGHTA and CDR2 FQGNSA. CDR3 DNA sequence: TGTGCCAGCAGCTTCAGAGTTAGCTCTGGAAACACCATATATTTT. The encoded protein is CASSFRVSSGNTIYF.

The rearrangement uses TRBV6-5 and TRBJ1-2; 8 nucleotides agree with TRBD1. V was clipped by 2 bases and J by 4 bases; unmatched bases: 3. The CDR3 spans 14 residues. Looked up from germline, CDR1 is MNHEY and CDR2 is SVGAGI. In DNA, the CDR3 is TGTGCCAGCAGTTACCACGGACAGGGCTATGGCTACACCTTC. Translation: CASSYHGQGYGYTF.

This chain's CDR3 is CASSPGQGYLGGYTF. The CDR3 bases are TGTGCCAGCTCACCGGGACAGGGCTACCTGGGGGGCTACACCTTC. The rearrangement uses TRBV18 and TRBJ1-2; 9 bases match TRBD1. V was clipped by 3 bases and J by 8 bases; unmatched bases: 10. Germline loops: CDR1 KGHSH, CDR2 LQKENI. The CDR3 covers 15 residues.

This clone was seen once. The chain joins TRBV29-1 to TRBJ2-1; D uncertain. V lost 3 bases, J lost 7 bases, and 19 bases lay in between. CDR1 is SQVTM, CDR2 ANQGSEA, per germline. The length of the CDR3 is 15 residues. Here the CDR3 DNA reads TGCAGCGTTGAGGAAGGGCAGGACGGCTTAAATGAGCAGTTCTTC. This encodes CSVEEGQDGLNEQFF.

The rearrangement uses TRBV4-1 and TRBJ1-1; weak D call: TRBD1 (5 bases). CDR1 and CDR2 (germline): MGHRA, YSYEKL. Trimming took 0 bases from V and 2 from J, leaving 10 bases between them. The CDR3 sequence is 15 residues long. Written as DNA, the CDR3 is TGCGCCAGCAGCCAAGAGCCAGGGATAAACACTGAAGCTTTCTTT. Its protein is CASSQEPGINTEAFF.

The table lists this clone with a count of one. The V and J genes are TRBV7-3 and TRBJ1-2; D not certain. This CDR3 comprises 14 residues. The V end lost 3 bases, the J end lost 0 bases, and 8 bases lay between the germline ends. Germline V gives CDR1 SGHTA, CDR2 FQGTGA. The CDR3 here is CASSLVDANYGYTF. The CDR3 DNA reads TGTGCCAGCAGCTTGGTCGACGCTAACTATGGCTACACCTTC.

V and J are TRBV11-1 and TRBJ1-6; D gene uncertain. The CDR3 covers 13 residues. V lost 5 bases and J lost 10, with 12 bases in between. Germline V gene data show CDR1 as SGHAT and CDR2 as FQDESV (reference sequence). This CDR3 is CASSPTGGSPLHF. The CDR3 DNA reads as TGTGCCAGCAGCCCAACCGGAGGGTCACCCCTCCACTTT.

This clone was observed a few times. The rearrangement uses TRBV7-9 and TRBJ1-6; 9 nucleotides align to TRBD1. This CDR3 spans 15 amino acids. Trimming took 5 bases from V and 8 from J; bases not matched to a gene: 7. CDR1 is SEHNR, CDR2 FQNEAQ, per germline (reference sequence). CDR3 amino acids: CASSNTGTGYSPLHF. The CDR3 nucleotides are TGTGCCAGCAGCAACACCGGGACAGGGTATTCACCCCTCCACTTT.

In regard to this clone: A read error may account for a junction end that differs from germline. V gene TRBV7-7 combines with J gene TRBJ2-1; 8 bases align to TRBD1. Germline V CDR1 and CDR2: SSHAT, FNYEAQ (reference sequence). The CDR3 sequence is 15 residues long. This CDR3 is CASSSGQGPYNEQFF. The CDR3 DNA reads as TGTGCTAGCAGCAGTGGACAGGGCCCCTACAATGAGCAGTTCTTC.

The sample holds a few counts of this clone. The chain has TRBV19 and TRBJ1-1, with 10 nucleotides matching TRBD1. The CDR3 covers 15 residues. The germline V gene encodes CDR1 LNHDA and CDR2 SQIVND (reference sequence). J was trimmed by 6 bases and V by 4 bases; bases with no gene match: 8. The CDR3 is CASSKTGGRLAEAFF. The CDR3 region has the DNA TGTGCCAGTAGTAAGACAGGGGGCAGGCTGGCTGAAGCTTTCTTT.

The J gene is TRBJ2-5, the V gene TRBV19, with D possibly TRBD2 on 6 matching bases. The germline V and J ends were trimmed by 3 bases and 5 bases, with 13 bases remaining between them. This CDR3 is 14 amino acids long. In germline, CDR1 is LNHDA, CDR2 SQIVND (reference sequence). CDR3: CASSIGTSWETQYF. In DNA, the CDR3 is TGTGCCAGTAGTATTGGTACTAGCTGGGAGACCCAGTACTTC.

The chain uses TRBV3-1 (or the pseudogene TRBV3-2) and TRBJ1-4; TRBD1 aligns across 8 bases. J gave up 8 bases and V 4 bases, and 9 bases lay outside the gene matches. CDR1 and CDR2 from the germline V gene are LGHDT and YNNKEL (reference sequence). This CDR3 has 15 residues. The CDR3 DNA follows: TGTGCCAGCAGCCCGGGAGACAGGGGAAAGGAAAAACTGTTTTTT. Translating gives CASSPGDRGKEKLFF.

The genes are TRBV4-1 and TRBJ2-1; a weak D match, TRBD2 (6 bases). Deletions cut 4 bases from V and 7 bases from J, with 17 bases between. Looked up from germline, CDR1 is MGHRA and CDR2 is YSYEKL. This CDR3 comprises 15 residues. The CDR3 reads CASSPLGLPRNEQFF. The CDR3, as DNA: TGCGCCAGCAGCCCCTTGGGACTCCCTAGGAATGAGCAGTTCTTC.

The chain is built from TRBV7-9 and TRBJ1-1, with 9 bases aligning to TRBD1. The ends lost 4 bases at V and 4 bases at J; junction bases unmatched: 1. The CDR3 totals 13 residues. CDR1 and CDR2 from the germline V gene are SEHNR and FQNEAQ (reference sequence). Written as DNA, the CDR3 is TGTGCCAGCAGCTCGGGACAGGGCACTGAAGCTTTCTTT. Translating gives CASSSGQGTEAFF.

This clone was recorded only once. V and J are TRBV10-3 and TRBJ2-1, with a tentative D call TRBD1 (6 bases). The CDR3 runs to 13 residues. The V and J ends lost 6 bases and 5 bases respectively, with 11 bases between them. CDR1 is ENHRY and CDR2 is SYGVKD in the germline V gene. CDR3 nucleotides: TGTGCCATCAGCCCAGCAGGGGACAATGAGCAGTTCTTC. Residues: CAISPAGDNEQFF.

This clone was seen once. The chain combines TRBV30 with TRBJ1-3, with TRBD1 identical over 7 bases. This CDR3 has 15 residues. V lost 3 bases and J lost 2; bases outside the gene matches: 7. Germline assignment: CDR1 GTSNPN and CDR2 SVGIG (reference sequence). CDR3: CAWSILTGPGNTIYF. The CDR3 region has the DNA TGTGCCTGGAGCATCCTGACAGGGCCTGGAAACACCATATATTTT.

The chain joins TRBV5-1 to TRBJ2-1, with 11 bases fitting TRBD2. CDR1 is SGHRS, CDR2 YFSETQ, per germline. V was clipped by 4 bases and J by 7 bases; unmatched bases: 16. The CDR3 consists of 18 residues. CDR3 DNA sequence: TGCGCCAGCAGCCCCACCCTTAGCGGGGGGGCGGCAGGAAATGAGCAGTTCTTC. Translating it yields CASSPTLSGGAAGNEQFF.

The chain joins TRBV6-1 to TRBJ2-7; D possibly corresponds to TRBD1 (5 bases). Germline V gene data show CDR1 as MNHNS and CDR2 as SASEGT. The CDR3 totals 15 residues. Trimming stripped 0 bases from V and 6 bases from J, with 15 bases between. DNA for the CDR3: TGTGCCAGCAGTGAAGCCCAGGGTGTTGGCTCCGAGCAGTACTTC. It yields the protein CASSEAQGVGSEQYF.

V and J are TRBV3-1 (or the pseudogene TRBV3-2) and TRBJ2-7; tentatively, D is TRBD1 or TRBD2 (7 bases each). This CDR3 spans 16 amino acids. Germline V gives CDR1 LGHDT, CDR2 YNNKEL (reference sequence). Trimming shortened V by 1 base and J by 7 bases, and 20 bases separated the two germline ends. The CDR3 region has the DNA TGTGCCAGCAGCCAAGGGGGAGGGGGCTTTGGTAATGAGCAGTACTTC. Translation gives CASSQGGGGFGNEQYF.

This chain links TRBV7-3 with TRBJ2-3; a weak D match, TRBD1 (5 bases). Per the germline V gene, CDR1 is SGHTA and CDR2 is FQGTGA. V lost 4 bases, J lost 0 bases, and 8 bases lay in between. CDR3 length: 14 residues. The CDR3 nucleotides read TGTGCCAGCAGCTCTGGGGCAAGCACAGATACGCAGTATTTT. The encoded protein is CASSSGASTDTQYF.

The J gene is TRBJ2-5, the V gene TRBV5-1; 10 bases line up with TRBD2. The trim removed 1 base at V and 2 bases at J, leaving 5 bases unmatched. Germline CDR1 SGHRS, CDR2 YFSETQ. The CDR3 length is 16 residues. CDR3: CASSLRTSGVQETQYF. In DNA, the CDR3 is TGCGCCAGCAGCTTGAGAACTAGCGGGGTTCAAGAGACCCAGTACTTC.

The chain combines TRBV3-1 (or the pseudogene TRBV3-2) with TRBJ2-5; D is possibly TRBD1 (7 bases). Germline V lookup: CDR1 LGHDT, CDR2 YNNKEL (reference sequence). V was trimmed by 0 bases and J by 5 bases, leaving 19 bases between them. The CDR3 is made up of 17 amino acids. The DNA for the CDR3 is TGTGCCAGCAGCCAAGATAGGGGGCCAGGGAGGACGGAGACCCAGTACTTC. Translating gives CASSQDRGPGRTETQYF.

This clone was observed a single time. V and J are TRBV19 and TRBJ1-1, with 8 bases aligning to TRBD1. Losses at the gene ends were 1 base for V and 1 base for J; bases not matched to a gene: 5. Germline V gene lookup returns CDR1 LNHDA and CDR2 SQIVND (reference sequence). This CDR3 is built from 16 residues. CDR3 bases: TGTGCCAGTAGTATAGGCAACAGGGGGTGGAACACTGAAGCTTTCTTT. It encodes CASSIGNRGWNTEAFF.

The DNA for the CDR3 is TGTGCCACCAACTGGGAGGGTTTCGATCAGCCCCAGCATTTT. Translation: CATNWEGFDQPQHF. The chain uses TRBV6-6 and TRBJ1-5; D is ambiguous. Per the germline V gene, CDR1 is MNHNY and CDR2 is SVGAGI (reference sequence). Deletions cut 10 bases from V and 5 bases from J, with 18 bases between. This CDR3 region has 14 residues.

This chain uses TRBV4-3 with TRBJ2-5; 7 nucleotides agree with TRBD1. Germline assignment: CDR1 LGHNA and CDR2 YSLEER. With 7 bases clipped from V and 8 bases from J, the junction kept 16 bases outside the gene matches. The CDR3 has 15 amino acids. The CDR3 DNA reads as TGCGCCAGCACCTCGGACAGGAGCTTGCGCGAAACCCAGTACTTC. Its protein is CASTSDRSLRETQYF.